This note documents a single TCR beta chain sequence. The antigen is unknown. The record originates from a study of neoadjuvant nivolumab and ipilimumab in lung cancer. Findings of the study overall: Resected tumors had greater TCR richness and clonality than uninvolved lung. Pretherapy blood TCR richness correlated positively with resected tumor richness. Only two of four nivolumab-treated tumors gained richness and clonality by surgery.

Between the trimmed V and J ends, which lost 4 bases and 1 base, there was a span of 10 bases. The V gene's germline CDR1 is GTSNPN and CDR2 SVGIG (reference sequence). The CDR3 extends over 14 amino acids. Clones were sequenced by immunoSEQ multiplex PCR, and TCRdb holds only the in-frame ones, with some missing. Among tens of thousands of clones, more than 85% were seen once, and the ten largest hold about 4%. This chain uses TRBV30 with TRBJ2-2, with unresolved D. This TCR was recovered from an adult with non-small cell lung cancer. Some clones in this sample may be carry-over from other donors' samples. Material: blood, obtained before neoadjuvant nivolumab, alone or with ipilimumab. This CDR3 is CAWIFRENTGELFF. The CDR3 DNA follows: TGTGCCTGGATTTTTAGGGAGAACACCGGGGAGCTGTTTTTT.